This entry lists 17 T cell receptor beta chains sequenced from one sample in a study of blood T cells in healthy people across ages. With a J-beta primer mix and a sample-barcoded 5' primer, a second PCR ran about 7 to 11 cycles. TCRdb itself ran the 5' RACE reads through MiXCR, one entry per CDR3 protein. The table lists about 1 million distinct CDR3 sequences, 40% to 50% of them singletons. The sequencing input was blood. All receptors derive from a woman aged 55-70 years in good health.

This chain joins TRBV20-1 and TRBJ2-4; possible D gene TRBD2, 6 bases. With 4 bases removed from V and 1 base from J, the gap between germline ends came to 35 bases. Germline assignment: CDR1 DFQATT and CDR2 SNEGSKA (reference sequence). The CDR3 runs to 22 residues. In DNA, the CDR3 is TGCAGTGCTACTCCCCACCGCCCGGGAGACGGATTCCCCGGTGGGGCCAAAAACATTCAGTACTTC. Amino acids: CSATPHRPGDGFPGGAKNIQYF.

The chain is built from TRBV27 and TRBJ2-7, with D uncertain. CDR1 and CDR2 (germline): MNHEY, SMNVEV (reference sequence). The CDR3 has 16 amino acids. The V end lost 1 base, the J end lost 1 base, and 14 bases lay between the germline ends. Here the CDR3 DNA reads TGTGCCAGCAGTTTATTGGGGTATACGGTGTCCTACGAGCAGTACTTC. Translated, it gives CASSLLGYTVSYEQYF.

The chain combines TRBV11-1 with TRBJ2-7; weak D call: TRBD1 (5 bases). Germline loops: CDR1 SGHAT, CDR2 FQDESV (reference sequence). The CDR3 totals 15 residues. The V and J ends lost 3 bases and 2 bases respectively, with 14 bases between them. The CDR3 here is CASSFGAGLAYEQYF. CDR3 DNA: TGTGCCAGCAGCTTTGGGGCAGGGCTAGCCTACGAGCAGTACTTC.

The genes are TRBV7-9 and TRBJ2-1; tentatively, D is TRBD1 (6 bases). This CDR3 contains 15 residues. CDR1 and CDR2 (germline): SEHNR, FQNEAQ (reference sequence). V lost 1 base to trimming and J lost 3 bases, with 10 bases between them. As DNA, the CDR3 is TGTGCCAGCAGCTTAGGGGACACTATCTACAATGAGCAGTTCTTC. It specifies CASSLGDTIYNEQFF.

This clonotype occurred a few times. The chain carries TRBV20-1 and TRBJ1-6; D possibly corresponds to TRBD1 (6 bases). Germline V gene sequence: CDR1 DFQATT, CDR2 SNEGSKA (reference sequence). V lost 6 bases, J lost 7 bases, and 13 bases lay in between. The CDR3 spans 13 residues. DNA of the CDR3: TGCAGTGCCCGAGGGACATCCAATTCACCCCTCCACTTT. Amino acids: CSARGTSNSPLHF.

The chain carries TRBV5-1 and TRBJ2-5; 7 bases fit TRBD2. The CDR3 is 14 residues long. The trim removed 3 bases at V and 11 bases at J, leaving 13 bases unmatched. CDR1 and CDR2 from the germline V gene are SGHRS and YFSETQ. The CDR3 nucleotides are TGCGCCAGCAGCTCGGCAAACCTAGCGGATGAGCAGTACTTC. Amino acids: CASSSANLADEQYF.

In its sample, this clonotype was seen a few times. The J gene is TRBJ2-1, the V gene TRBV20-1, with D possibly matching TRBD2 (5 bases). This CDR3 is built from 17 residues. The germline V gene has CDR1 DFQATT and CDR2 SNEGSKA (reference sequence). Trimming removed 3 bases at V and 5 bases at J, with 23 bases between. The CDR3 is CSARLADRQWSHNEQFF. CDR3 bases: TGCAGTGCTAGGCTAGCCGACCGCCAATGGTCCCACAATGAGCAGTTCTTC.

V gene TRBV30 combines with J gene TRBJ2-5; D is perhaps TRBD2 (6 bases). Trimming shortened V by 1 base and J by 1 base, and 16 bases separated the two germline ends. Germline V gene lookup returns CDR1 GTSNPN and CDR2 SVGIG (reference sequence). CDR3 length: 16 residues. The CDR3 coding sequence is TGTGCCTGGAGTGGTGTCGGGAGTTTGGGCCAAGAGACCCAGTACTTC. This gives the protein CAWSGVGSLGQETQYF. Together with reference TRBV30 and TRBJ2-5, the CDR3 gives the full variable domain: SQTIHQWPATLVQPVGSPLSLECTVEGTSNPNLYWYRQAAGRGLQLLFYSVGIGQISSEVPQNLSASRPQDRQFILSSKKLLLSDSGFYLCAWSGVGSLGQETQYFGPGTRLLVL.

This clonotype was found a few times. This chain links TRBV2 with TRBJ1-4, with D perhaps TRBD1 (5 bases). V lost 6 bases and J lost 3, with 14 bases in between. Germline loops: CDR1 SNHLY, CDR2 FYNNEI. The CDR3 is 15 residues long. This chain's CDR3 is CASRLRTQANEKLFF. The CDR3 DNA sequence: TGTGCCAGCAGGCTTAGGACACAAGCTAATGAAAAACTGTTTTTT.

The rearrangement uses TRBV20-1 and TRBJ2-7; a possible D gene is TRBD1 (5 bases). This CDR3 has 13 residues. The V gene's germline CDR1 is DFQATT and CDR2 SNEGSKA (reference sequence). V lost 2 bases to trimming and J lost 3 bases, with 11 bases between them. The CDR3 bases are TGCAGTGCTAGAAAGGGGATAGACTACGAGCAGTACTTC. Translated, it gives CSARKGIDYEQYF.

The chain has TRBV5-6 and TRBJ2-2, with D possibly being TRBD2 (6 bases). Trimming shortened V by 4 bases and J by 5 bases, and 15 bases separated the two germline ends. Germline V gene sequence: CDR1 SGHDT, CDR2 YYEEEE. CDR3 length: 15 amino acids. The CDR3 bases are TGTGCCAGCAGCCCCGCCGGGGAGGTGACCGGGGAGCTGTTTTTT. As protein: CASSPAGEVTGELFF.

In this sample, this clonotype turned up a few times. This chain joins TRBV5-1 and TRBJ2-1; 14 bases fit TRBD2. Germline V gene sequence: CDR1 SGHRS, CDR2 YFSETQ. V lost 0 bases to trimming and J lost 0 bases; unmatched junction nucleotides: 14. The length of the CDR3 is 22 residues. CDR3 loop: CASSLGPTEGLAGESSYNEQFF. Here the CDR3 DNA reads TGCGCCAGCAGCTTGGGACCTACAGAGGGACTAGCGGGAGAGAGCTCCTACAATGAGCAGTTCTTC.

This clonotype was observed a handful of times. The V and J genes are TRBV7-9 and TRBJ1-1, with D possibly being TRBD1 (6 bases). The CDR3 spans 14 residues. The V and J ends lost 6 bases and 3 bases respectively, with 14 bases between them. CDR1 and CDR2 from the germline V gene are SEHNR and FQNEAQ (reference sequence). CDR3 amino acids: CASRPQGGDTEAFF. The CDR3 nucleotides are TGTGCCAGCAGGCCACAGGGCGGGGACACTGAAGCTTTCTTT.

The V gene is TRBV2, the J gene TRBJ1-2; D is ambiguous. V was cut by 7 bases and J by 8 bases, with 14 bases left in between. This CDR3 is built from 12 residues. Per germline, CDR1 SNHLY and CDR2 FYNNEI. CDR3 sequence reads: CASTEAYGGYTF. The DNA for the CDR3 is TGTGCCAGCACCGAGGCGTACGGGGGCTACACCTTC.

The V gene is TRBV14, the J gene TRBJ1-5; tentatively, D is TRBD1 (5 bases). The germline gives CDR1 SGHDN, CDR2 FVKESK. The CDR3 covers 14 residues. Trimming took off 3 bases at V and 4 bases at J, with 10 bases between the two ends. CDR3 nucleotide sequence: TGTGCCAGCAGCCACCGGGGGTTAAATCAGCCCCAGCATTTT. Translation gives CASSHRGLNQPQHF.

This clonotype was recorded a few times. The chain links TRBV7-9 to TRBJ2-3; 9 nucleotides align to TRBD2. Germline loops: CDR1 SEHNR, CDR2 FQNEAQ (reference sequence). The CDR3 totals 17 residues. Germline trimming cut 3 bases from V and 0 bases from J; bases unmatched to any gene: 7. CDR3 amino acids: CASSLDRLAASTDTQYF. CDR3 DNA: TGTGCCAGCAGCTTGGACCGACTAGCGGCTAGCACAGATACGCAGTATTTT. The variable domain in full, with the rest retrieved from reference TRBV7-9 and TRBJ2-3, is DTGVSQNPRHKITKRGQNVTFRCDPISEHNRLYWYRQTLGQGPEFLTYFQNEAQLEKSRLLSDRFSAERPKGSFSTLEIQRTEQGDSAMYLCASSLDRLAASTDTQYFGPGTRLTVL.

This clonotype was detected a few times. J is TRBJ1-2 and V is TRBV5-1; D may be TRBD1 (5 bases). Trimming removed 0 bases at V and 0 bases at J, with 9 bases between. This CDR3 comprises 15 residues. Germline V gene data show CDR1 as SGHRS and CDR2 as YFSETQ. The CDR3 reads CASSLGGTANYGYTF. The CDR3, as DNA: TGCGCCAGCAGCTTGGGGGGCACAGCTAACTATGGCTACACCTTC.